The 10 T cell receptor beta chains reported below all come from one sample, sequenced in a study of tumor-infiltrating lymphocytes in primary liver carcinoma. TCR beta cDNA was prepared out of around 460 ng total RNA by means of a constant-region primer. Slightly modified ARM-PCR, run as three nested multiplex PCR rounds, produced the TCR beta libraries. It was with TRBV1-TRBV30 forward primers and a C-beta reverse primer that the first two PCR rounds were run, at about 10 cycles each. TCRdb fed the multiplex PCR reads into MiXCR, producing one record per CDR3 protein. The data contain 45,000 to 55,000 distinct CDR3 sequences, less than 85% of them seen just once; the ten biggest clones take up over 25%. Investigators took RNA and DNA out together from 20-30 mg of unsorted bulk tissue. Sequenced: liver tumor tissue from sampling region 5. Subset denoted: tumor region T5, tumor centre. These TCRs come from a man aged 35-49 years with primary liver carcinoma and hepatitis B virus infection.

In regard to this clonotype: At one end the junction does not follow the germline gene, possibly because of a read error. The CDR3 loop is CTSSQEGSYDEQFF. The DNA for the CDR3 is TGCACCAGCAGCCAGGAGGGGTCATACGATGAGCAGTTCTTC. The chain carries TRBV4-1 and TRBJ2-1; D perhaps matches TRBD2 (6 bases). Germline CDR1 MGHRA, CDR2 YSYEKL. The CDR3 has 14 amino acids.

Notes on this clonotype: A read error may produce the germline difference seen at one junction end. J is TRBJ2-2 and V is TRBV11-2, with D possibly called TRBD1 or TRBD2 (5 bases each). The V gene's germline CDR1 is SGHAT and CDR2 FQNNGV. There are 15 residues in the CDR3. The chain's CDR3 is CASNLVGRGTEELFF. The CDR3 DNA reads TGTGCCAGCAACCTAGTCGGACGGGGCACCGAGGAGCTGTTTTTT.

The sample holds many counts of this clonotype. The chain uses TRBV6-6 and TRBJ2-1, with TRBD2 identical over 9 bases. V shed 4 bases, J shed 7 bases, and the junction held 11 bases outside the gene matches. This CDR3 comprises 16 residues. Germline V CDR1 and CDR2: MNHNY, SVGAGI (reference sequence). DNA for the CDR3: TGTGCCAGCAGTTCCACATATGACCTAGCGGGGAATGAGCAGTTCTTC. Amino acids: CASSSTYDLAGNEQFF.

The chain carries TRBV14 and TRBJ2-7; tentatively, D is TRBD2 (6 bases). Germline-derived CDR1 and CDR2 are SGHDN and FVKESK. Between the trimmed V and J ends, which lost 6 bases and 10 bases, there was a span of 19 bases. The CDR3 runs 13 residues. The CDR3 DNA is TGTGCCAGCAGGATGGGAGGACTCCTAGATCAGTACTTC. Its translation: CASRMGGLLDQYF.

Concerning this clonotype: One end of the junction varies from germline; a read error may be responsible. This chain uses TRBV12-3 or TRBV12-4 with TRBJ2-3, with D tentatively TRBD1 or TRBD2 (5 bases each). There are 15 residues in the CDR3. This CDR3 reads CASSFQTRGTDTHYF. CDR3 in DNA: TGTGCCAGCAGTTTTCAAACACGGGGCACAGATACGCATTATTTT.

This chain joins TRBV7-8 and TRBJ1-1; 7 nucleotides agree with TRBD1. CDR1 is SGHVS, CDR2 FQNEAQ, per germline. The CDR3 loop spans 14 amino acids. Trimming at V came to 6 bases and at J to 4 bases, leaving 8 bases not matched to a gene. Here the CDR3 reads CASSSGGIGTEAFF. CDR3 coding DNA: TGTGCCAGCAGTTCAGGGGGGATAGGCACTGAAGCTTTCTTT.

A note on this clonotype: One end of the junction fails to match germline, which may point to a read error. V and J are TRBV4-1 and TRBJ2-1; a possible D gene is TRBD1 (7 bases). Germline V gene lookup returns CDR1 MGHRA and CDR2 YSYEKL. The CDR3 consists of 17 residues. This chain's CDR3 is CASSLEARVQGRNEHFF. CDR3 bases: TGCGCCAGCAGCCTAGAGGCGAGAGTACAGGGGAGGAATGAGCATTTCTTC.

As for this clonotype: Germline is not matched at one junction end, which may reflect a read error. The chain carries TRBV12-3 or TRBV12-4 and TRBJ1-4, with D possibly matching TRBD1 (5 bases). CDR3 length: 14 residues. The CDR3 region is CASKLTDSDERLVF. In nucleotides, the CDR3 is TGTGCCAGCAAATTGACAGATTCAGATGAAAGACTGGTTTTT.

This clonotype occurred many times. The CDR3 reads CASSGYRGLGTEAFF. The DNA of the CDR3 is TGTGCCAGCAGTGGTTACAGGGGGCTCGGCACTGAAGCTTTCTTT. V usage is TRBV6-6 and J usage is TRBJ1-1; 9 nucleotides line up with TRBD1. V trimming: 5 bases; J trimming: 4 bases; junction bases outside the gene matches: 8. The germline CDR1 and CDR2 sequences are MNHNY and SVGAGI (reference sequence). This CDR3 region has 15 residues.

A note on this clonotype: One base away lies a much larger clone, so this may be a sequencing read error. The chain uses TRBV28 and TRBJ1-4; possibly TRBD1 for D (6 bases). CDR1 and CDR2 from the germline V gene are MDHEN and SYDVKM. The CDR3 spans 15 residues. The V end lost 9 bases, the J end lost 8 bases, and 22 bases lay between the germline ends. The chain's CDR3 is CARRTQGEGWEKLFF. The DNA for the CDR3 is TGTGCCAGGAGAACACAGGGAGAGGGATGGGAAAAACTGTTTTTT.